This TCR beta chain was identified in a study of CDR3 diversity in severe acne. Comments on this clonotype: The junction does not match germline at one end; this may be a read error.

The CDR3 is 15 amino acids. Germline loops: CDR1 SGHVS, CDR2 FQNEAQ. One entry per CDR3 protein, called by TCRdb with MiXCR from the PCR reads. This sample has 79,000 or so distinct CDR3 sequences; under 55% occur once, and the top ten carry roughly 11%. The rearrangement uses TRBV7-8 and TRBJ2-2, with D perhaps TRBD1 (6 bases). The receptor's source is a male donor with severe acne vulgaris. The sequenced material came from blood. Here the CDR3 reads CASNLVQGYTGELFF. Here the CDR3 DNA reads TGTGCCAGCAACTTAGTACAGGGTTACACCGGGGAGCTGTTTTTT.